This T cell receptor beta chain was captured by sequencing in a study of T-cell memory formation after mild COVID-19. The CDR3 runs 14 residues. Trimming at V came to 3 bases and at J to 8 bases, leaving 6 bases not matched to a gene. Germline CDR1 reads ENHRY; CDR2 reads SYGVKD. Constant-segment primers and 5'RACE yielded cDNA libraries for TCR alpha and TCR beta, each carrying sample barcodes and UMIs. TCRdb redid the calling of the 5' RACE reads with MiXCR, one entry per CDR3 protein. The sample contains 550,000 to 650,000 distinct CDR3 sequences, roughly a sixth of which appear only once. The clonotype was recovered from an adult woman who had mild COVID-19 (a few samples of this study predate the infection). Cell type and time point are not known. V and J are TRBV10-3 and TRBJ2-2, with 7 bases fitting TRBD1. Sequencing was done on a sample of PBMCs or a T cell subset sorted from them (not recorded which). The DNA of the CDR3 is TGTGCCATCAGTGAAGAGAGGGGGCCAGGGGAGCTGTTTTTT. Residues: CAISEERGPGELFF.